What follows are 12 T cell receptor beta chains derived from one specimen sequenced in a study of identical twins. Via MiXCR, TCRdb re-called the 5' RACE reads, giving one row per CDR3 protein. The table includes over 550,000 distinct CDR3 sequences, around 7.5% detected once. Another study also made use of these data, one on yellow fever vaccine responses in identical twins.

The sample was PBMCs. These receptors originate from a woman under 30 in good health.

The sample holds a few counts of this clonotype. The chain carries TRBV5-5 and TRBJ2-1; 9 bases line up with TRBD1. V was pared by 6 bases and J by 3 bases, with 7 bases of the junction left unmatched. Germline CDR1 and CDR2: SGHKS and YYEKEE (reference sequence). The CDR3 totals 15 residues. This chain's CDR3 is CASTHPDRGYNEQFF. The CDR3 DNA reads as TGTGCCAGCACCCACCCGGACAGGGGCTACAATGAGCAGTTCTTC.

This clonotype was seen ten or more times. This CDR3 reads CASSFGGEKLFF. The DNA for the CDR3 is TGTGCCAGCAGCTTCGGGGGCGAAAAACTGTTTTTT. The chain has TRBV5-6 and TRBJ1-4; possible D gene TRBD1, 6 bases. Trimming took off 2 bases at V and 8 bases at J, with 7 bases between the two ends. The CDR3 length is 12 residues. From germline, CDR1 is SGHDT and CDR2 YYEEEE.

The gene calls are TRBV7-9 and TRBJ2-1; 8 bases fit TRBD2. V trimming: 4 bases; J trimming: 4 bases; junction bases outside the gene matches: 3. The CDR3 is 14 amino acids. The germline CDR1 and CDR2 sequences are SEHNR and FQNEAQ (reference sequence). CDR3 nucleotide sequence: TGTGCCAGCAGCTCCGCGGGGGGATACAATGAGCAGTTCTTC. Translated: CASSSAGGYNEQFF.

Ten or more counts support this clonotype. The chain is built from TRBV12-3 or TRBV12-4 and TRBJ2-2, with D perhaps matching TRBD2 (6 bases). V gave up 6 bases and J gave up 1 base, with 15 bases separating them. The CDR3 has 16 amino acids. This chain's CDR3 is CASRRGTFLNTGELFF. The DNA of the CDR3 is TGTGCCAGCAGACGCGGGACTTTTCTGAACACCGGGGAGCTGTTTTTT.

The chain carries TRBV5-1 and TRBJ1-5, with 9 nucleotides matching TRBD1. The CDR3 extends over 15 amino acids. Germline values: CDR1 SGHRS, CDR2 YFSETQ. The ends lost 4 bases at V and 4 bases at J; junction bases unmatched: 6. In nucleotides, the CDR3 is TGCGCCAGCAGCATTGACGGGACAGGGAATCAGCCCCAGCATTTT. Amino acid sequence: CASSIDGTGNQPQHF.

This CDR3 is CASSLGQAFYEQYV. CDR3 nucleotides: TGTGCCAGCAGCTTGGGACAGGCCTTCTACGAGCAGTACGTC. The chain employs TRBV5-5 and TRBJ2-7; a possible D gene is TRBD1 (6 bases). V shed 0 bases and J shed 3 bases, with 10 bases lying between them. This CDR3 region has 14 residues. The germline V gene has CDR1 SGHKS and CDR2 YYEKEE (reference sequence).

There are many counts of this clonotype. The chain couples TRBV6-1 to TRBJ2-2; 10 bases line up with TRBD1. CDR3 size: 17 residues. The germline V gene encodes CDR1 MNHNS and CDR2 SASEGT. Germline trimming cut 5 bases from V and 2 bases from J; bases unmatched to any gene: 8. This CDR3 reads CASSPGTGAGNTGELFF. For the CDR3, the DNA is TGTGCCAGCAGTCCCGGGACAGGGGCCGGTAACACCGGGGAGCTGTTTTTT.

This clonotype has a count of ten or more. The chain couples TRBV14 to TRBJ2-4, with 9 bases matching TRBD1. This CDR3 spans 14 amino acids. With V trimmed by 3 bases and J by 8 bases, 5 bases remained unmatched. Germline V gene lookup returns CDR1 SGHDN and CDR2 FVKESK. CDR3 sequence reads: CASSHWDRVDIQYF. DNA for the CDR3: TGTGCCAGCAGCCATTGGGACAGGGTGGACATTCAGTACTTC.

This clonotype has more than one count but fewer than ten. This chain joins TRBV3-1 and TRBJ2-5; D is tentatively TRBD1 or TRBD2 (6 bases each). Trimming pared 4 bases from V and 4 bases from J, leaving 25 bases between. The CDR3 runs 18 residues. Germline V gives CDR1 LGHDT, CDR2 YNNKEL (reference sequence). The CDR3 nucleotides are TGTGCCAGCAGCCCCCCACGGGGGCGCGTACCAGATTCAGAGACCCAGTACTTC. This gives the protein CASSPPRGRVPDSETQYF.

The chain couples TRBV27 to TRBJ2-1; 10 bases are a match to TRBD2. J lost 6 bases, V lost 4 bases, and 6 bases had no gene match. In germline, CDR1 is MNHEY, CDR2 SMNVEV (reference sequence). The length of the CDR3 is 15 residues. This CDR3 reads CASSSHKRGGNEQFF. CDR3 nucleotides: TGTGCCAGCAGTTCCCACAAGCGGGGGGGCAATGAGCAGTTCTTC.

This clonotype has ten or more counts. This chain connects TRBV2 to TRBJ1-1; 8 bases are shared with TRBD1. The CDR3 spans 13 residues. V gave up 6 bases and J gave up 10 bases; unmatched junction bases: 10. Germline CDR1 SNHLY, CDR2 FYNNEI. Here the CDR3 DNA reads TGTGCCAGCAGCGCGGCAGGGGGCCCGAGAGCTTTCTTT. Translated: CASSAAGGPRAFF.

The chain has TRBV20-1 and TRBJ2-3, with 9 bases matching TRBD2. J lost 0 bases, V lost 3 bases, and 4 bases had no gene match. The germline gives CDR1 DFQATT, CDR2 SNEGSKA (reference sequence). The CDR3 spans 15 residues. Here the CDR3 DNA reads TGCAGTGCTAGGGGACTAGCTCCTAGCACAGATACGCAGTATTTT. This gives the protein CSARGLAPSTDTQYF.